A selection of T cell receptor beta chains follows, all from one sample in a study of cytomegalovirus exposure and HLA in healthy donors. Libraries were prepared by immunoSEQ multiplex PCR; TCRdb keeps only in-frame clonotypes and omits some of them. Counted here are 150,000 to 200,000 clones, more than 65% occurring once; the ten biggest clones make up approximately 10%. Sample: PBMCs. These receptors all stem from a man between 18 and 35 years old in good health and CMV-seropositive. CDR3s include the opening cysteine and the closing phenylalanine or tryptophan. Fields, in order: clone size, V gene, D gene, J gene, CDR3 DNA, CDR3 protein. D genes are given only for firm matches. Only some rows state a clone size, as once, few, many or a class for expanded clones.

.	TRBV2	.	TRBJ1-4	TGTGCCAGCAGGCCAGGGCTTGAAAAACTGTTTTTT	CASRPGLEKLFF
.	TRBV29-1	.	TRBJ2-3	TGCAGCGTTGAAAAACCTAGATTGGGTACAGATACGCAGTATTTT	CSVEKPRLGTDTQYF
.	TRBV9	TRBD2	TRBJ2-2	TGTGCCAGCAGCGCTCGCCCCGGGACTAGTAACACCGGGGAGCTGTTTTTT	CASSARPGTSNTGELFF
once	TRBV5-1	TRBD1	TRBJ1-6	TGCGCCAGCAGCTGGACAGGGTTAAATTCACCCCTCCACTTT	CASSWTGLNSPLHF
.	TRBV23-1	.	TRBJ1-3	TGCGCCAGCAGTCACAGGGGAAACACCATATATTTT	CASSHRGNTIYF
.	TRBV18	.	TRBJ1-1	TGTGCCAGCTCACCACTTTCTGGGCTCGGCCTGTTGGGCACTGAAGCTTTCTTT	CASSPLSGLGLLGTEAFF
.	TRBV9	.	TRBJ1-1	TGTGCCAGCAGCGCCCCGGGGGGTGGGGACACTGAAGCTTTCTTT	CASSAPGGGDTEAFF
.	TRBV5-1	.	TRBJ2-5	TGCGCCAGCAGCTCCCTCCGGGACCAAGAGACCCAGTACTTC	CASSSLRDQETQYF
.	TRBV7-6	.	TRBJ2-7	TGTGCCAGCAGCTCGGACCGGGGCTCCTACGAGCAGTACTTC	CASSSDRGSYEQYF
.	TRBV27	.	TRBJ1-3	TGTGCCATCCCCGAGGGGGCTGGAAACACCATATATTTT	CAIPEGAGNTIYF
.	TRBV29-1	.	TRBJ2-5	TGCAGCGTTGTCAGGGGAGCCCAAGAGACCCAGTACTTC	CSVVRGAQETQYF
.	TRBV28	.	TRBJ2-7	TGTGCCAGCAGTTTAGGTCACCGGAGCTCCTACGAGCAGTACTTC	CASSLGHRSSYEQYF
.	TRBV19	.	TRBJ2-7	TGTGCCAGTAGTATAGGGCGGAGCTACGAGCAGTACTTC	CASSIGRSYEQYF
.	TRBV11-3	TRBD1	TRBJ2-2	TGTGCCAGCGGCCTAGGGACAGGGCGTACCGGGGAGCTGTTTTTT	CASGLGTGRTGELFF
many	TRBV19	.	TRBJ1-5	TGTGCCAGTAGTAGGGGGGGCGATCGTCCTCCTAGCAATCAGCCCCAGCATTTT	CASSRGGDRPPSNQPQHF
.	TRBV11-3	TRBD2	TRBJ2-3	TGTGCCAGCAGCTCGGGACTACTTGCAGATACGCAGTATTTT	CASSSGLLADTQYF
.	TRBV28	TRBD1	TRBJ1-4	TGTGCCAGCAGTTTACGGGACAGGGTCATTTTT	CASSLRDRVIF
once	TRBV7-2	.	TRBJ2-5	TGTGCCAGCAGCTCCGGGTCGCAAGAGACCCAGTACTTC	CASSSGSQETQYF
.	TRBV7-2	.	TRBJ1-2	TGTGCCAGCAGCTTGAACAGACTAGAAGAGTACTATGGCTACACCTTC	CASSLNRLEEYYGYTF
once	TRBV5-6	TRBD1	TRBJ1-1	TGTGCCAGCAGTTCCGGGACAGAAGCAATGAACACTGAAGCTTTCTTT	CASSSGTEAMNTEAFF
.	TRBV6-4	.	TRBJ2-1	TGTGCCAGCAGTGGAGATGAGGGGGTGAGCTACAATGAGCAGTTCTTC	CASSGDEGVSYNEQFF
.	TRBV29-1	.	TRBJ2-2	TGCAGCGTTAAGGGGTACACCGGGGAGCTGTTTTTT	CSVKGYTGELFF
.	TRBV4-1	.	TRBJ2-3	TGCGCCAGCAGCCAAGGACCCGGACAGAGAAAGGGGGATACGCAGTATTTT	CASSQGPGQRKGDTQYF
.	TRBV7-9	.	TRBJ2-7	TGTGCCAGCAGCTCGACTACCTACGAGCAGTACTTC	CASSSTTYEQYF
.	TRBV30	TRBD1	TRBJ1-2	TGTGCCTGGAGCTTAACAGGGGACTCATCGAAGTACTATGGCTACACCTTC	CAWSLTGDSSKYYGYTF
.	TRBV6-4	.	TRBJ2-6	TGTGCCAGCAGTGACCTCTCTGGGGCCAACGTCCTGACTTTC	CASSDLSGANVLTF
.	TRBV7-6	.	TRBJ1-2	TGTGCCAGCAGCTTAGAGGCAGGGGATAAGGAGGGCTACACCTTC	CASSLEAGDKEGYTF
.	TRBV7-9	.	TRBJ2-7	TGTGCCAGCAGCTTACCCACTGAAGGGGGGGGAAGGTCCTACGAGCAGTACTTC	CASSLPTEGGGRSYEQYF
.	TRBV27	.	TRBJ1-1	TGTGCCAGCAGTCCCTGGGTTACCTTTGCCGGGACTGAAGCTTTCTTT	CASSPWVTFAGTEAFF
.	TRBV7-9	.	TRBJ2-7	TGTGCCAGCAGCTTAGCAACCAGCGGCAAGGCCAAGTACTTC	CASSLATSGKAKYF
.	TRBV5-4	.	TRBJ1-1	TGTGCCAGCAGCTCGACAGTGAACACTGAAGCTTTCTTT	CASSSTVNTEAFF
.	TRBV9	.	TRBJ2-7	TGTGCCAGCAGCGACTCCCAGGGGTACGAGCAGTACTTC	CASSDSQGYEQYF
.	TRBV19	TRBD1	TRBJ1-1	TGTGCCAGTATTGACAGGGGGCGCACTGAAGCTTTCTTT	CASIDRGRTEAFF
.	TRBV4-1	.	TRBJ2-5	TGCGCCAGCAGCCCCCGACTAGTGGGCCAAGAGACCCAGTACTTC	CASSPRLVGQETQYF
.	TRBV9	TRBD1	TRBJ1-1	TGTGCCAGCAGCCCAGGAGGGAGGTCGAGACAGGGCACTGAAGCTTTCTTT	CASSPGGRSRQGTEAFF